A selection of T cell receptor beta chains follows, all from one sample in a study of CD8+ T cells in alopecia areata. Here immunoSEQ multiplex PCR was the method, and the copy in TCRdb shows in-frame clones only, minus some. Seen here are under 250,000 clones, roughly 57% observed once, and the top ten hold less than 0.6%. Sequenced here: CD4+ T cells sorted from blood, sampled at week 0. These receptors were taken from a human donor with alopecia areata. Each CDR3 is given with its conserved first and last residue. The D gene is left open where the match is weak. A row's size may be missing; if present it is once, few, many or a size class.

>few|TRBJ2-6|.|TRBV18
TGTGCCAGCTCTCCAGGAAACTCTGGGGCCAACGTCCTGACTTTC
CASSPGNSGANVLTF
>.|TRBJ2-3|.|TRBV18
TGTGCCAGCTCACCTCAGTTCAGCACAGATACGCAGTATTTT
CASSPQFSTDTQYF
>.|TRBJ1-6|TRBD1|TRBV11-2
TGTGCCAGCAGCGGTCGCCGGGACAGGGATACACCCCTCCACTTT
CASSGRRDRDTPLHF
>.|TRBJ2-2|.|TRBV29-1
TGCAGCGTTGGGGCACTTACCGGGGAGCTGTTTTTT
CSVGALTGELFF
>many|TRBJ2-5|TRBD2|TRBV25-1
TGTGCCAGCAGTGTGGGACTAGCGGGAGCTGAGACCCAGTACTTC
CASSVGLAGAETQYF
>.|TRBJ2-1|.|TRBV5-1
TGCGCCAGCAGCCTCACCGGGACTCAACTCAATGAGCAGTTCTTC
CASSLTGTQLNEQFF
>.|TRBJ2-4|.|TRBV2
TGTGCCAGCAGTGACCCTCTAGCCAAAAACATTCAGTACTTC
CASSDPLAKNIQYF
>.|TRBJ2-7|.|TRBV7-2
TGTGCCAGCAGCTTTTATGGGAGGCCGGGAGAGCAGTACTTC
CASSFYGRPGEQYF
>medium-sized|TRBJ1-2|.|TRBV4-1
TGCGCCAGCAGCCAAGATGGGGAGGACACCTTC
CASSQDGEDTF
>.|TRBJ2-7|.|TRBV14
TGTGCCAGCAGCCAAGAGAACAGACACGAGCAGTACTTC
CASSQENRHEQYF
>.|TRBJ2-4|.|TRBV29-1
TGCAGCGTCGCAGGGGTCGTCGCCAAAAACATTCAGTACTTC
CSVAGVVAKNIQYF
>.|TRBJ1-1|.|TRBV5-1
TGCGCCAGCAGCCGATTTGGGGGGAACACTGAAGCTTTCTTT
CASSRFGGNTEAFF
>once|TRBJ2-7|.|TRBV27
TGTGCCAGCAGTCCCCTCGGACAGGGCGGGAGCGAGCAGTACTTC
CASSPLGQGGSEQYF
>.|TRBJ1-1|.|TRBV30
TGTGCCTGGAGTGTACGGGCAGGGACCGGCGCTTTCTTT
CAWSVRAGTGAFF
>.|TRBJ1-1|.|TRBV29-1
TGCAGCGTGTCCGACCGGAACACTGAAGCTTTCTTT
CSVSDRNTEAFF
>.|TRBJ2-7|TRBD2|TRBV5-1
TGCGCCAGCAGCCCTAGCGGGCAACACTACGAGCAGTACTTC
CASSPSGQHYEQYF
>few|TRBJ2-7|.|TRBV29-1
TGCAGCGTTGATGGGCAGGGTAGCTCCTACGAGCAGTACTTC
CSVDGQGSSYEQYF
>.|TRBJ1-3|.|TRBV6-6
TGTGCCAGCAGGGGAGGCTCTGGAAACACCATATATTTT
CASRGGSGNTIYF
>.|TRBJ1-1|TRBD1|TRBV27
TGTGCCAGCAGGCCGACAGGGATGAACACTGAAGCTTTCTTT
CASRPTGMNTEAFF
>few|TRBJ2-7|TRBD2|TRBV29-1
TGCAGCGTGACTAGCGTTTCCTACGAGCAGTACTTC
CSVTSVSYEQYF
>.|TRBJ2-7|.|TRBV4-1
TGCGCCAGCAGCCAAGATCCAGGGGCCTACGAGCAGTACTTC
CASSQDPGAYEQYF
>.|TRBJ2-2|TRBD2|TRBV29-1
TGCAGCGTCCTACAACTGGGACTAGCGGGAGGGTTTAACGGGGAGCTGTTTTTT
CSVLQLGLAGGFNGELFF
>.|TRBJ1-1|.|TRBV6-6
TGTGCCAGCGGAACAGCGAACACTGAAGCTTTCTTT
CASGTANTEAFF
>.|TRBJ1-1|.|TRBV30
TGTGCCTGGATCGGACAGACTTCCATGAACACTGAAGCTTTCTTT
CAWIGQTSMNTEAFF
>few|TRBJ1-1|.|TRBV30
TGTGCCTGGAGAAGGTGGGGCCCCATGAACACTGAAGCTTTCTTT
CAWRRWGPMNTEAFF
>few|TRBJ1-6|.|TRBV9
TGTGCCAGCAGCGTACGAGAGGACGCCCGATCACCCCTCCACTTT
CASSVREDARSPLHF
>few|TRBJ2-1|TRBD2|TRBV4-1
TGCGCCAGCAGCCCCCGGGCGGGGGACCCCTCAAGCCAGGATGAGCAGTTCTTC
CASSPRAGDPSSQDEQFF
>.|TRBJ2-7|.|TRBV6-5
TGTGCCAGCAGTTACTCTAGGGACTCCTACGAGCAGTACTTC
CASSYSRDSYEQYF
>.|TRBJ1-2|TRBD1|TRBV18
TGTGCCAGCTCACCCATGGACAGGGGCGTCTCTGGCTACACCTTC
CASSPMDRGVSGYTF
>many|TRBJ1-2|TRBD1|TRBV6-6
TGTGCCAGCAATACAGACAGGGAACAAAGGGGTGGCTACACCTTC
CASNTDREQRGGYTF
>once|TRBJ1-1|.|TRBV4-2
TGTGCCAGCAGCCAAGGTCCCGGGATGAACACTGAAGCTTTCTTT
CASSQGPGMNTEAFF
>.|TRBJ2-1|.|TRBV29-1
TGCAGCCCCCGGACCGCTTTGAACAATGAGCAGTTCTTC
CSPRTALNNEQFF
>.|TRBJ2-5|TRBD2|TRBV6-6
TGTGCCAGCAGTTCAATAGCGGGAGGGTCAGAGACCCAGTACTTC
CASSSIAGGSETQYF
>.|TRBJ2-5|.|TRBV6-1
TGTGCCAGCAGGGCACTTGAAGAGACCCAGTACTTC
CASRALEETQYF
>.|TRBJ1-5|TRBD1|TRBV10-3
TGTGCCACATCCCGGGACAGGGGGCAGCCCCAGCATTTT
CATSRDRGQPQHF
>many|TRBJ2-5|.|TRBV14
TGTGCCAGCAGCCCCGTGGGAGAGACCCAGTACTTC
CASSPVGETQYF
>few|TRBJ2-7|.|TRBV29-1
TGCAGCGTCCGTACAGGATCCTACGAGCAGTACTTC
CSVRTGSYEQYF
>.|TRBJ2-7|.|TRBV6-5
TGTGCCAGCAGTTACTCAGGGGTCCACGAGCAGTACTTC
CASSYSGVHEQYF
>few|TRBJ2-4|TRBD1|TRBV5-1
TGCGCCAGCAGCGCCTCCGCTGGGACAGGGACGAACATTCAGTACTTC
CASSASAGTGTNIQYF
>.|TRBJ2-6|.|TRBV30
TGTGCCTGGAGTGTACTGAAAGGCCGATCTGGGGCCAACGTCCTGACTTTC
CAWSVLKGRSGANVLTF
>.|TRBJ2-2|TRBD1|TRBV4-1
TGCGCCAGCAGCCAACAGGGAACAGGGGCGTCGAACACCGGGGAGCTGTTTTTT
CASSQQGTGASNTGELFF